A single sample gave rise to the 7 T cell receptor beta chains below, sequenced in a study of T cells expressing NK-cell markers. After re-calling the 5' RACE reads, TCRdb lists one entry per CDR3 protein, DNA absent. The table counts about 540,000 distinct CDR3 sequences; less than 4.5% lies in the top ten. The specimen was blood T cells: a sorted CD56 or NKG2C T cell subset, CD4+ or CD8+ T cells, or bulk PBMC T cells (not recorded which). The receptors here all came from a man between 18 and 29 years old in good health.

The chain carries TRBV7-9 and TRBJ2-1; the TCRdb call, TRBD1, lacks DNA for checking. The CDR3 covers 15 residues. Germline CDR1 is SEHNR and CDR2 is FQNEAQ (reference sequence). The CDR3 reads CASSLSRGQYNEQFF.

V and J are TRBV12-3 or TRBV12-4 and TRBJ2-1; TCRdb returns TRBD1, unconfirmable since there is no DNA. CDR3 length equals 15 residues. This CDR3 is CASSPLAGYYNEQFF.

The chain carries TRBV14 and TRBJ1-2; absent DNA, TCRdb's TRBD1 call cannot be checked. Germline assignment: CDR1 SGHDN and CDR2 FVKESK. The CDR3 spans 16 residues. The CDR3 sequence is CASSQELTGFNYGYTF.

The chain has TRBV6-5 and TRBJ1-2. Germline loops: CDR1 MNHEY, CDR2 SVGAGI. The CDR3 covers 12 residues. The CDR3 region is CASSKGRTGYTF.

V gene TRBV6-2 or TRBV6-3 combines with J gene TRBJ2-3; TCRdb calls TRBD1, which cannot be checked without DNA. The CDR3 consists of 20 residues. Germline CDR1 is MNHEY and CDR2 is SVGEGT. CDR3: CTRGSAPGTGPPRRTDTQYF.

The CDR3 loop reads CASSQRTTYNNEQFF. This chain uses TRBV4-3 with TRBJ2-1. CDR3 size: 15 residues. Germline V gene sequence: CDR1 LGHNA, CDR2 YSLEER.

The chain couples TRBV29-1 to TRBJ2-7; the TRBD1 assignment by TCRdb is unverifiable without DNA. CDR1 is SQVTM and CDR2 is ANQGSEA in the germline V gene. This CDR3 is built from 17 residues. This chain's CDR3 is CSVGGLTGTRPAYEQYF.